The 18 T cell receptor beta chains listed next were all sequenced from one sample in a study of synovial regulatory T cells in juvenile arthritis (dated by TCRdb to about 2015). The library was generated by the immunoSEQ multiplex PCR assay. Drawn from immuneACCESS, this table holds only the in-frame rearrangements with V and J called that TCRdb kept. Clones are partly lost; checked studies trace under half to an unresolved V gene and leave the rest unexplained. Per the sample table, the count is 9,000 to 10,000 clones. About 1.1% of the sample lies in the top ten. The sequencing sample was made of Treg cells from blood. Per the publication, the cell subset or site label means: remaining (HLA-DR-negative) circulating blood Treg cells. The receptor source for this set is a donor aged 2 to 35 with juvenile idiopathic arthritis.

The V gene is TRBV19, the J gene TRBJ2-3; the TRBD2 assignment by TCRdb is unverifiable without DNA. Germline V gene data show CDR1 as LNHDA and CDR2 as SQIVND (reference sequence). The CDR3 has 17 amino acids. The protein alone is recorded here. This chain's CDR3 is CASSIDRIGRVADTQYF. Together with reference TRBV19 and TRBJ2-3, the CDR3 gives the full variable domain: DGGITQSPKYLFRKEGQNVTLSCEQNLNHDAMYWYRQDPGQGLRLIYYSQIVNDFQKGDIAEGYSVSREKKESFPLTVTSAQKNPTAFYLCASSIDRIGRVADTQYFGPGTRLTVL.

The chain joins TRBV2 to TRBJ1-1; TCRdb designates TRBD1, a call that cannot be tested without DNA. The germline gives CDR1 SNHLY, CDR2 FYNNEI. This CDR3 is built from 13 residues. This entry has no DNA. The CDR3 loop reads CASSGQGGTEAFF.

The CDR3 loop reads CASSRGGISSYNEQFF. The chain combines TRBV5-4 with TRBJ2-1; TCRdb gives TRBD2 as the D gene, but with no DNA this cannot be confirmed. Germline loops: CDR1 SGHNT, CDR2 YYREEE (reference sequence). This CDR3 comprises 16 residues. The coding DNA is unavailable.

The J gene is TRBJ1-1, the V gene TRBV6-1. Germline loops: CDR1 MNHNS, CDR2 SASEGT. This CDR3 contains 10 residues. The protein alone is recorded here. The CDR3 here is CASREAEAFF.

This chain's CDR3 is CASSTSTGGKFKNEKLFF. The chain uses TRBV19 and TRBJ1-4; checking the TCRdb D call of TRBD1 is not possible without DNA. The CDR3 consists of 18 residues. The DNA sequence is not available. CDR1 LNHDA and CDR2 SQIVND come from the germline V gene (reference sequence).

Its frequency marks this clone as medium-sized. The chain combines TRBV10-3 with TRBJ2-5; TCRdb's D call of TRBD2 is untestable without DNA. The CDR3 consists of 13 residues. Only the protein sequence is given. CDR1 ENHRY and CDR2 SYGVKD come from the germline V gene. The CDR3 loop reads CAISEASVQTQYF.

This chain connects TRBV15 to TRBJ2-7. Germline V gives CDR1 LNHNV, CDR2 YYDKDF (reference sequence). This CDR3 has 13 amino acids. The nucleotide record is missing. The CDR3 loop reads CATSRDHRYEQYF.

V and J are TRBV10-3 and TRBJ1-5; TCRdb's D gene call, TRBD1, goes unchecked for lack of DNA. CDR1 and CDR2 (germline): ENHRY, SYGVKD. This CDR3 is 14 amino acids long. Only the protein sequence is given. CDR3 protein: CAISGQYSNQPQHF.

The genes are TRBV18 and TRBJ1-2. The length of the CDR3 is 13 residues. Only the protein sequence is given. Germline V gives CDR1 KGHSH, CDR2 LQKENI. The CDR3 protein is CASSPLVGDGYTF. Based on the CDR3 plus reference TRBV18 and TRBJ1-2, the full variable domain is NAGVMQNPRHLVRRRGQEARLRCSPMKGHSHVYWYRQLPEEGLKFMVYLQKENIIDESGMPKERFSAEFPKEGPSILRIQQVVRGDSAAYFCASSPLVGDGYTFGSGTRLTVV.

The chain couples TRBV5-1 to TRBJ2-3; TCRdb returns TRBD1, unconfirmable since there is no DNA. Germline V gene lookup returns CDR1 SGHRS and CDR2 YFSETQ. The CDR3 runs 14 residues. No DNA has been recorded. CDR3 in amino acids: CASSLETGLDTQYF.

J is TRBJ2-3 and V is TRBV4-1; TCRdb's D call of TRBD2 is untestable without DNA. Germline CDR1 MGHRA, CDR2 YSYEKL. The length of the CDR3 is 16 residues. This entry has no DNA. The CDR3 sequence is CASSQDSSGLTDTQYF.

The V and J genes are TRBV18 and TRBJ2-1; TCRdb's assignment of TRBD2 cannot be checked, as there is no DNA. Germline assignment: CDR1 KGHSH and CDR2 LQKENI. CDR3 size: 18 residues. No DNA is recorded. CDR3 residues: CASSPRLAGGPRFNEQFF.

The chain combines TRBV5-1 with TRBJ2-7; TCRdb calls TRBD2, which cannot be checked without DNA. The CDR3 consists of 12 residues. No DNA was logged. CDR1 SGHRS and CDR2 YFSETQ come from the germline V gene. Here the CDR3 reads CASSPDYYEQYF.

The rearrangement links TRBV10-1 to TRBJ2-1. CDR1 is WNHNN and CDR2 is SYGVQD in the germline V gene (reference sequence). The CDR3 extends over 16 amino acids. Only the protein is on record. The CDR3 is CASSEGRALRNNEQFF.

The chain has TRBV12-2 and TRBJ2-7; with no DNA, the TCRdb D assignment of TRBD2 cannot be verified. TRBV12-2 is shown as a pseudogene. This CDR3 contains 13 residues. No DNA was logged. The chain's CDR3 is CASRLAEGTGQYF.

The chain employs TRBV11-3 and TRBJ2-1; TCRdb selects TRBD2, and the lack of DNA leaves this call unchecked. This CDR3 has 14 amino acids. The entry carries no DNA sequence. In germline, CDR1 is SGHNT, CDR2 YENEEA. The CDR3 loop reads CASSLGGLNNEQFF.

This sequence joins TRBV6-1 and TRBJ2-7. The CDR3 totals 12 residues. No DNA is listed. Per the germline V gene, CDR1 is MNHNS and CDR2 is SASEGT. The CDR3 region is CASSGLGYEQYF.

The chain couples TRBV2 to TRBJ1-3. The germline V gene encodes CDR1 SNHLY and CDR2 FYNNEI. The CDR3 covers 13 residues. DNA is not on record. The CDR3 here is CASAGTGGNTIYF.